This entry features one TCR beta chain sequence. Its antigen is as yet unknown. Germline values: CDR1 MDHEN, CDR2 SYDVKM. Losses at the gene ends were 5 bases for V and 8 bases for J; bases not matched to a gene: 28. The CDR3 is made up of 22 amino acids. These data are taken from a study of CD8 T cells in Susac syndrome. The RNA, roughly 0.5 to 1 ug, was put through reverse transcription using random hexamers. Amplification of TCR beta CDR3 spanned 54 Vbeta and 13 Jbeta via immunoSEQ multiplex PCR. Using its own MiXCR run on the immunoSEQ multiplex PCR reads, TCRdb lists one record per CDR3 protein. The sample holds about 190,000 distinct CDR3 sequences; just under 95% are singletons and the top ten take approximately 0.16%. Regarding the study as a whole: The study's TCR sequencing and HLA analysis drew on a certain number of individuals. That number was acknowledged as relatively small. Susac-specific public clones in total CD8+ repertoires numbered some 16; in CD8+ TEMRA repertoires, they numbered about five.

The sequence was collected from a human donor with Susac syndrome. Sequencing was carried out using CD8+ T cells from PBMCs. This sequence joins TRBV28 and TRBJ2-1; TRBD2 agrees at 12 bases. CDR3 sequence: CASSLDRGQGLAGFPVIHEQFF. Here the CDR3 DNA reads TGTGCCAGCAGTCTCGACCGGGGCCAGGGACTAGCGGGCTTCCCCGTCATCCATGAGCAGTTCTTC.